What follows are 8 T cell receptor beta chains derived from one specimen sequenced in a study of T-cell reconstitution after alpha-beta-depleted transplantation in children. Unique molecular identifiers featured in how the TCRbeta library was prepared. TCRdb ran MiXCR on the PCR reads and lists one entry per CDR3 protein. The repertoire holds about 540,000 distinct CDR3 sequences, with approximately 16% as singletons. Specimen: PBMCs from the stem cell graft donor, collected from the stem cell graft. The receptor set was obtained from a human donor who donated a stem cell graft to a child with acute lymphoblastic leukemia.

This clonotype was seen only once. V is TRBV20-1 and J is TRBJ1-2; D not resolved. The germline V and J ends were trimmed by 0 bases and 5 bases, with 10 bases remaining between them. CDR3 size: 13 residues. Germline CDR1 reads DFQATT; CDR2 reads SNEGSKA (reference sequence). CDR3 residues: CSARESDTYGYTF. The DNA of the CDR3 is TGCAGTGCTAGAGAGTCAGACACATATGGCTACACCTTC.

The gene calls are TRBV12-3 or TRBV12-4 and TRBJ1-5; the D is unclear. The CDR3 runs to 15 residues. Trimming shortened V by 4 bases and J by 0 bases, and 10 bases separated the two germline ends. This CDR3 is CASSSTEYSNQPQHF. CDR3 DNA sequence: TGTGCCAGCAGTTCAACAGAGTATAGCAATCAGCCCCAGCATTTT.

A few counts support this clonotype. The CDR3: CASSQEDVAYEQYF. The CDR3 region has the DNA TGCGCCAGCAGCCAAGAGGACGTAGCCTACGAGCAGTACTTC. This rearrangement joins TRBV4-1 to TRBJ2-7, with no clear D. The germline gives CDR1 MGHRA, CDR2 YSYEKL. The CDR3 totals 14 residues. Trimming took off 0 bases at V and 2 bases at J, with 8 bases between the two ends.

This clonotype was seen a few times. The gene calls are TRBV29-1 and TRBJ2-1, with D tentatively TRBD2 (6 bases). The CDR3 contains 14 residues. Germline V CDR1 and CDR2: SQVTM, ANQGSEA. The V gene lost 7 bases and the J gene lost 1 base, with 14 bases spanning the gap. The CDR3 loop is CSAIGTLSYNEQFF. The CDR3 DNA sequence: TGCAGCGCGATCGGGACTCTGTCCTACAATGAGCAGTTCTTC.

This clonotype was counted many times. The rearrangement joins TRBV12-3 or TRBV12-4 to TRBJ2-1; D ambiguous. V was clipped by 5 bases and J by 13 bases, with 3 bases between them. This CDR3 has 8 amino acids. The CDR3 loop is CASSAQFF. The CDR3 region has the DNA TGTGCCAGCAGTGCCCAGTTCTTC.

The rearrangement links TRBV5-1 to TRBJ2-7; 8 nucleotides align to TRBD1. This CDR3 is 16 amino acids long. The germline V gene has CDR1 SGHRS and CDR2 YFSETQ. The V segment lost 0 bases and the J segment 3 bases; nucleotides outside the gene matches: 8. The CDR3 region has the DNA TGCGCCAGCAGCTTGGGGGCAGGGGGCTTTGACTACGAGCAGTACTTC. It specifies CASSLGAGGFDYEQYF.

The V and J genes are TRBV18 and TRBJ2-7, with 10 bases aligning to TRBD1. V lost 2 bases, J lost 5 bases, and 9 bases stayed unmatched. CDR1 is KGHSH, CDR2 LQKENI, per germline. The CDR3 spans 16 residues. The DNA for the CDR3 is TGTGCCAGCTCACCATGGGGAGGGACAGGGGACAACGAGCAGTACTTC. Protein sequence: CASSPWGGTGDNEQYF. The whole variable domain, filled in from reference TRBV18 and TRBJ2-7, reads NAGVMQNPRHLVRRRGQEARLRCSPMKGHSHVYWYRQLPEEGLKFMVYLQKENIIDESGMPKERFSAEFPKEGPSILRIQQVVRGDSAAYFCASSPWGGTGDNEQYFGPGTRLTVT.

The gene calls are TRBV6-5 and TRBJ2-1, with TRBD2 identical over 11 bases. V was pared by 6 bases and J by 4 bases, with 5 bases of the junction left unmatched. The germline V gene encodes CDR1 MNHEY and CDR2 SVGAGI. This CDR3 has 15 residues. The CDR3 nucleotides read TGTGCCAGCAGGTACCGACTAGCGGGGTACAATGAGCAGTTCTTC. It encodes CASRYRLAGYNEQFF.